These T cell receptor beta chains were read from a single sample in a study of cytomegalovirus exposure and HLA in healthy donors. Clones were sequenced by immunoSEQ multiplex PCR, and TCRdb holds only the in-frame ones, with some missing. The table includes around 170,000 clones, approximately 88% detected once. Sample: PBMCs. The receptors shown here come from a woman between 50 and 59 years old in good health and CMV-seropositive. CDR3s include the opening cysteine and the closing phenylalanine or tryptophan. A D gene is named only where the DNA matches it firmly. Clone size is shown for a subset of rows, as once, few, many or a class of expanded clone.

DNA: TGCGCCAGCAGCCTCCGGGACAGGGTTATGAACACTGAAGCTTTCTTT
CDR3: CASSLRDRVMNTEAFF
V: TRBV5-1
D: TRBD1
size: -
J: TRBJ1-1

DNA: TGTGCCAGCGCCGGAGGAGTGGGGGGAAACATTCAGTACTTC
CDR3: CASAGGVGGNIQYF
V: TRBV28
D: -
size: -
J: TRBJ2-4

DNA: TGTGCCAGCAGCTTACTGGGGGCCCAAATCTATAATTCACCCCTCCACTTT
CDR3: CASSLLGAQIYNSPLHF
V: TRBV11-2
D: -
size: -
J: TRBJ1-6

DNA: TGCGCCAGCAGCTCTAATCGCCCAGGGGGAGCTTTCTTT
CDR3: CASSSNRPGGAFF
V: TRBV5-1
D: TRBD1
size: -
J: TRBJ1-1

DNA: TGTGCCAGCAGCTCAATGGACAGTAACTCCTACGAGCAGTACTTC
CDR3: CASSSMDSNSYEQYF
V: TRBV5-6
D: -
size: -
J: TRBJ2-7

DNA: TGTGCCAGCAGCTTGGTCCGGGGGAGGACTGAAGCTTTCTTT
CDR3: CASSLVRGRTEAFF
V: TRBV7-9
D: -
size: -
J: TRBJ1-1

DNA: TGTGCCAGCAGACCAGCGGGTCCCCCGAGGGATACGCAGTATTTT
CDR3: CASRPAGPPRDTQYF
V: TRBV27
D: -
size: -
J: TRBJ2-3

DNA: TGTGCCAGCGGATTCAGACAGCTTTACACCGGGGAGCTGTTTTTT
CDR3: CASGFRQLYTGELFF
V: TRBV6-5
D: -
size: -
J: TRBJ2-2

DNA: TGTGCCACAAGCACAGGGGGCGACAATCAGCCCCAGCATTTT
CDR3: CATSTGGDNQPQHF
V: TRBV5-4
D: TRBD1
size: -
J: TRBJ1-5

DNA: TGTGCCAGCAGCGGGAGTGGCTGGGGGAACACCGGGGAGCTGTTTTTT
CDR3: CASSGSGWGNTGELFF
V: TRBV11-3
D: -
size: -
J: TRBJ2-2

DNA: TGTTCCAGCAGCCCCAGCGGGAAGACCCAGTACTTC
CDR3: CSSSPSGKTQYF
V: TRBV7-9
D: TRBD2
size: -
J: TRBJ2-5

DNA: TGCGCCAGCAGCTCAGGGGGCTACGAGCAGTACTTC
CDR3: CASSSGGYEQYF
V: TRBV5-1
D: TRBD1
size: once
J: TRBJ2-7

DNA: TGCGCCAGCAGCTTTGAACTGTCGACTTCTGGAAACACCATATATTTT
CDR3: CASSFELSTSGNTIYF
V: TRBV5-1
D: -
size: few
J: TRBJ1-3

DNA: TGCGCCAGCAGCCAAGCCGGCCAGGGGGCCGGGGAGCTGTTTTTT
CDR3: CASSQAGQGAGELFF
V: TRBV4-3
D: TRBD1
size: few
J: TRBJ2-2

DNA: TGTGCCAGCAGGGCGGGGACAGGGGCTGGAAACACCATATATTTT
CDR3: CASRAGTGAGNTIYF
V: TRBV2
D: TRBD1
size: -
J: TRBJ1-3

DNA: TGTGCCAGCAGCTTAGATGGGGGGGCTAAGAGGGAGCAGTTCTTC
CDR3: CASSLDGGAKREQFF
V: TRBV7-9
D: -
size: -
J: TRBJ2-1

DNA: TGTGCCAGCAGGTGGGCGGGCGAGCAGTACTTC
CDR3: CASRWAGEQYF
V: TRBV6-1
D: -
size: -
J: TRBJ2-7

DNA: TGTGCCAGCAGCTTGGCCAGAGGTCGGAACTACAATGAGCAGTTCTTC
CDR3: CASSLARGRNYNEQFF
V: TRBV5-6
D: -
size: -
J: TRBJ2-1

DNA: TGTGCCAGCGGGGACAGGGGAGACTCCTACGAGCAGTACTTC
CDR3: CASGDRGDSYEQYF
V: TRBV27
D: TRBD1
size: -
J: TRBJ2-7

DNA: TGCGCCAGCAGTGAGTCGGGGACAAAGGATGAAAAACTGTTTTTT
CDR3: CASSESGTKDEKLFF
V: TRBV10-1
D: -
size: -
J: TRBJ1-4

DNA: TGCGCCAGCAGTCCGGGACTAGCGGGAAGCACAGATACGCAGTATTTT
CDR3: CASSPGLAGSTDTQYF
V: TRBV5-1
D: TRBD2
size: -
J: TRBJ2-3

DNA: TGTGCCAGCACGCCGAGCGGGGCGTCCCTTTACGAGCAGTACTTC
CDR3: CASTPSGASLYEQYF
V: TRBV6-5
D: TRBD2
size: -
J: TRBJ2-7

DNA: TGTGCCAGCAGTTATTCGGGGTCCAATGGTGGGACCCAGTACTTC
CDR3: CASSYSGSNGGTQYF
V: TRBV6-6
D: -
size: -
J: TRBJ2-5

DNA: TGTGCCAGCAGCTTCGACTCTTTTAACATCTATGGCTACACCTTC
CDR3: CASSFDSFNIYGYTF
V: TRBV5-5
D: -
size: once
J: TRBJ1-2

DNA: TGTGCCAGCAGTTCGAGGGTCCTGATACCTTACGAGCAGTACTTC
CDR3: CASSSRVLIPYEQYF
V: TRBV6-5
D: -
size: once
J: TRBJ2-7

DNA: TGTGCCAGCAGTTCGTCAAGCGGGGGGTTAACCGGGGAGCTGTTTTTT
CDR3: CASSSSSGGLTGELFF
V: TRBV28
D: TRBD2
size: -
J: TRBJ2-2

DNA: TGTGCCAGCAGCTTACGGCGGGAAGAGACCCAGTACTTC
CDR3: CASSLRREETQYF
V: TRBV7-2
D: -
size: -
J: TRBJ2-5

DNA: TGCGCCAGCAGCCAAGATAGGGCAGGGGGTTACTCTGGGGCCAACGTCCTGACTTTC
CDR3: CASSQDRAGGYSGANVLTF
V: TRBV4-3
D: TRBD1
size: few
J: TRBJ2-6

DNA: TGTGCCAGCAGCTTACGGGATGAAAAACTGTTTTTT
CDR3: CASSLRDEKLFF
V: TRBV7-6
D: -
size: -
J: TRBJ1-4

DNA: TGTGCCAGCAGCTTAGAGGGGGGGGGCCAAAGTGAGCAGTTCTTC
CDR3: CASSLEGGGQSEQFF
V: TRBV11-3
D: -
size: -
J: TRBJ2-1

DNA: TGTGCCAGCAGCACACAGGCCCCTAATGAAAAACTGTTTTTT
CDR3: CASSTQAPNEKLFF
V: TRBV7-9
D: -
size: -
J: TRBJ1-4

DNA: TGTGCCAGCAGCAGGGGGGATAGCAATCAGCCCCAGCATTTT
CDR3: CASSRGDSNQPQHF
V: TRBV6-1
D: TRBD1
size: few
J: TRBJ1-5

DNA: TGTTCCAGCAGCTTAGCTCGTACTAGCTCCTACAATGAGCAGTTCTTC
CDR3: CSSSLARTSSYNEQFF
V: TRBV7-9
D: -
size: -
J: TRBJ2-1

DNA: TGCGCCAGCAGCCAAGAAAGGGGCTCTCACGAGCAGTACTTC
CDR3: CASSQERGSHEQYF
V: TRBV4-1
D: -
size: -
J: TRBJ2-7

DNA: TGTGCCAGCAGTGCCCGGGACAGACTCATGAACACTGAAGCTTTCTTT
CDR3: CASSARDRLMNTEAFF
V: TRBV6-1
D: TRBD1
size: -
J: TRBJ1-1

DNA: TGTGCCAGCGCCCACAATCGGGGGGGCCGGGAGACCCAGTACTTC
CDR3: CASAHNRGGRETQYF
V: TRBV6-5
D: TRBD2
size: -
J: TRBJ2-5

DNA: TGTGCCAGCAGCCCCCTGTCGGGGGAGCAGTACTTC
CDR3: CASSPLSGEQYF
V: TRBV7-9
D: -
size: few
J: TRBJ2-7

DNA: TGTGCCAGCAGCCAAGTCCGGACATACCCCCTGGAAGCTTTCTTT
CDR3: CASSQVRTYPLEAFF
V: TRBV14
D: -
size: -
J: TRBJ1-1

DNA: TGTGCCAGCAGCGGGGGTGGGGGCGACACCGGGGAGCTGTTTTTT
CDR3: CASSGGGGDTGELFF
V: TRBV7-9
D: -
size: -
J: TRBJ2-2

DNA: TGTGCCAGCAGAGGACAGGGGTCAGTCGAAAAACTGTTTTTT
CDR3: CASRGQGSVEKLFF
V: TRBV6-6
D: TRBD1
size: -
J: TRBJ1-4

DNA: TGTGCCAGCAGCTTGATGGAGGGGGCACGTGGCTACACCTTC
CDR3: CASSLMEGARGYTF
V: TRBV5-6
D: TRBD1
size: -
J: TRBJ1-2

DNA: TGTGCCTGGAGTGTAATGAGGACTAGCGGGGGGGCAACCGGGGAGCTGTTTTTT
CDR3: CAWSVMRTSGGATGELFF
V: TRBV30
D: TRBD2
size: few
J: TRBJ2-2

DNA: TGTGCCAGTAGTTCAAGTTCCCCAGGGAGCAATCAGCCCCAGCATTTT
CDR3: CASSSSSPGSNQPQHF
V: TRBV19
D: -
size: -
J: TRBJ1-5

DNA: TGTGCCAGCAGTCCCAGGGGCCGGGACCGCTATGGCTACACCTTC
CDR3: CASSPRGRDRYGYTF
V: TRBV6-5
D: -
size: -
J: TRBJ1-2

DNA: TGTGCCAGCAGTCCGGGACAAAGGAACACTGAAGCTTTCTTT
CDR3: CASSPGQRNTEAFF
V: TRBV6-5
D: -
size: once
J: TRBJ1-1

DNA: TGTGCCAGCAGCTCCAACAGCTATGGCTACACCTTC
CDR3: CASSSNSYGYTF
V: TRBV11-2
D: -
size: once
J: TRBJ1-2

DNA: TGTGCCAGTAGTATCGGCAGGTTTAATGAAAAACTGTTTTTT
CDR3: CASSIGRFNEKLFF
V: TRBV19
D: -
size: once
J: TRBJ1-4

DNA: TGCGCCAGCAGCTTGGCCGAGTGGGACAGACTGAAGTTCTTC
CDR3: CASSLAEWDRLKFF
V: TRBV5-1
D: TRBD1
size: few
J: TRBJ2-1

DNA: TGTGCCAGCGGAGTAAGGGGTGGAAACACCATATATTTT
CDR3: CASGVRGGNTIYF
V: TRBV2
D: -
size: -
J: TRBJ1-3

DNA: TGTGCCAGCAGCTCATCGGGGGGCCCTGGAAACACCATATATTTT
CDR3: CASSSSGGPGNTIYF
V: TRBV11-3
D: -
size: -
J: TRBJ1-3

DNA: TGCGCCAGCAAACCCGGGACAGGGGCCTCTGGCTACACCTTC
CDR3: CASKPGTGASGYTF
V: TRBV5-1
D: TRBD1
size: -
J: TRBJ1-2

DNA: TGTGCCAGCAGTGCGACGGGACAGGGCACAGATACGCAGTATTTT
CDR3: CASSATGQGTDTQYF
V: TRBV2
D: TRBD1
size: -
J: TRBJ2-3

DNA: TGTGCCAGCAGTTACAGGGAAGGGAACACTGAAGCTTTCTTT
CDR3: CASSYREGNTEAFF
V: TRBV27
D: -
size: -
J: TRBJ1-1